This TCR beta chain comes out of a study of cytomegalovirus exposure and HLA in healthy donors. Study at large: T cells numbering around 170 million yielded 90 million to 140 million unique TCR beta sequences in an earlier analysis.

The CDR3 totals 14 residues. V lost 5 bases to trimming and J lost 5 bases; unmatched junction nucleotides: 7. Germline loops: CDR1 LNHDA, CDR2 SQIVND (reference sequence). Primers included in the PCR were 60 Vbeta and 13 Jbeta primers. Profiled with immunoSEQ multiplex PCR; TCRdb holds only in-frame clones, not every one. Of some 190,000 clones in the sample, around 80% are singletons; the top ten hold around 1.4%. The chain uses TRBV19 and TRBJ2-5; 8 bases align to TRBD2. The receptor's source is a girl under 18 in good health and CMV-seropositive. Input material: PBMCs. Here the CDR3 DNA reads TGTGCCAGTAGTCTGGGACTAGTTGGGGAGACCCAGTACTTC. Protein: CASSLGLVGETQYF.